The 24 T cell receptor beta chains below were found in one sample sequenced in a study of blood T cell repertoires in COVID-19. Measured with immunoSEQ multiplex PCR; TCRdb has only the in-frame clones, and not every one. The top ten clones hold roughly a tenth of a sample with more than 200,000 clones, more than 85% of them seen once. The sequencing sample was made of peripheral blood. Source of these receptors: a woman aged 45-60 years with COVID-19, enrolled during active disease.

The chain employs TRBV30 and TRBJ2-3, with 12 bases that match TRBD2. The CDR3 loop spans 15 amino acids. V lost 1 base, J lost 4 bases, and 3 bases stayed unmatched. The germline V gene encodes CDR1 GTSNPN and CDR2 SVGIG (reference sequence). The CDR3 bases are TGTGCCTGGAGTGGGCTAGCGGGGGGGTCAGATACGCAGTATTTT. Its translation: CAWSGLAGGSDTQYF.

V is TRBV5-1 and J is TRBJ1-2, with a weak D call TRBD1 (5 bases). Germline V gene lookup returns CDR1 SGHRS and CDR2 YFSETQ. The CDR3 loop spans 15 amino acids. V dropped 0 bases and J dropped 4 bases, with 13 bases sitting between them. The CDR3 nucleotides are TGCGCCAGCAGCTTGGCACTGGGGGGTTCCTATGGCTACACCTTC. It yields the protein CASSLALGGSYGYTF. Variable domain in full (rest from reference TRBV5-1 and TRBJ1-2): KAGVTQTPRYLIKTRGQQVTLSCSPISGHRSVSWYQQTPGQGLQFLFEYFSETQRNKGNFPGRFSGRQFSNSRSEMNVSTLELGDSALYLCASSLALGGSYGYTFGSGTRLTVV.

The chain uses TRBV6-5 and TRBJ2-7; D may be TRBD2 (6 bases). The V gene lost 3 bases and the J gene lost 4 bases, with 10 bases spanning the gap. Germline V gene data show CDR1 as MNHEY and CDR2 as SVGAGI. The CDR3 contains 13 residues. For the CDR3, the DNA is TGTGCCAGCAGTTATATTGGGAGGTACGAGCAGTACGTC. This encodes CASSYIGRYEQYV.

This chain uses TRBV6-5 with TRBJ2-5; D perhaps matches TRBD1 (7 bases). V lost 0 bases and J lost 4, with 15 bases in between. Germline V gene sequence: CDR1 MNHEY, CDR2 SVGAGI. The CDR3 extends over 16 amino acids. The CDR3, as DNA: TGTGCCAGCAGTTACTCCGGGACAGTGGGGGGAGAGACCCAGTACTTC. The encoded protein is CASSYSGTVGGETQYF.

The rearrangement links TRBV10-1 to TRBJ2-1; 11 bases align to TRBD2. The V and J ends lost 2 bases and 6 bases, in that order; junction bases with no gene match: 9. Germline V gene sequence: CDR1 WNHNN, CDR2 SYGVQD (reference sequence). This CDR3 has 17 residues. CDR3 loop: CASSEIKLAGVGNEQFF. The CDR3 DNA is TGCGCCAGCAGTGAGATTAAACTAGCGGGGGTAGGCAATGAGCAGTTCTTC.

V and J are TRBV6-5 and TRBJ1-1, with 10 nucleotides matching TRBD1. V lost 7 bases and J lost 5; bases outside the gene matches: 7. CDR3 size: 14 residues. CDR1 is MNHEY and CDR2 is SVGAGI in the germline V gene. The CDR3 sequence: CASTRQGAGTEAFF. For the CDR3, the DNA is TGTGCCAGCACCAGACAGGGGGCAGGAACTGAAGCTTTCTTT.

This clone was found once. The chain uses TRBV28 and TRBJ2-5; D might be TRBD2 (6 bases). The CDR3 consists of 15 residues. Trimming shortened V by 4 bases and J by 5 bases, and 17 bases separated the two germline ends. CDR1 and CDR2 from the germline V gene are MDHEN and SYDVKM. The CDR3 bases are TGTGCCAGCAGTTCTCTTAGGAAGGGGAGGGAGACCCAGTACTTC. Translating gives CASSSLRKGRETQYF.

The chain is built from TRBV18 and TRBJ1-2, with D unclear. The CDR3 sequence is 14 residues long. Germline CDR1 is KGHSH and CDR2 is LQKENI. Trimming removed 0 bases at V and 7 bases at J, with 12 bases between. Here the CDR3 DNA reads TGTGCCAGCTCACCACCGGCGGGGTTGTCTGGCTACACCTTC. Translation gives CASSPPAGLSGYTF.

The gene calls are TRBV10-3 and TRBJ2-7; no clear D gene. V was clipped by 0 bases and J by 4 bases, with 4 bases between them. The CDR3 covers 12 residues. Germline V gene sequence: CDR1 ENHRY, CDR2 SYGVKD. The CDR3 loop is CAISESGYEQYF. Written as DNA, the CDR3 is TGTGCCATCAGTGAGTCCGGGTACGAGCAGTACTTC.

This chain uses TRBV9 with TRBJ1-3; 7 bases are a match to TRBD1. Germline values: CDR1 SGDLS, CDR2 YYNGEE. The CDR3 runs 13 residues. The trim removed 6 bases at V and 4 bases at J, leaving 4 bases unmatched. Here the CDR3 DNA reads TGTGCCAGCAAGGGGGCTGGCGGAAACACCATATATTTT. This translates into CASKGAGGNTIYF.

This sequence joins TRBV23-1 and TRBJ2-7; the D gene is possibly TRBD2 (5 bases). TRBV23-1 qualifies as an ORF whose function is uncertain. The CDR3 is 16 amino acids. V gave up 4 bases and J gave up 5 bases, with 21 bases separating them. This chain's CDR3 is CASSPILGPGLNEQYV. The CDR3 nucleotides read TGCGCCAGCAGTCCCATTTTAGGCCCGGGGTTAAACGAGCAGTACGTC.

This chain connects TRBV29-1 to TRBJ2-7; tentative D call: TRBD2 (5 bases). With 1 base removed from V and 7 bases from J, the gap between germline ends came to 14 bases. CDR3 length: 13 amino acids. The germline gives CDR1 SQVTM, CDR2 ANQGSEA. The chain's CDR3 is CSVEVRSRGEQYF. Written as DNA, the CDR3 is TGCAGCGTTGAAGTCCGATCCCGAGGGGAGCAGTACTTC.

Only one count was recorded for this clone. The chain uses TRBV7-9 and TRBJ1-2; the D is unclear. The V gene lost 1 base and the J gene lost 2 bases, with 8 bases spanning the gap. CDR3 length: 14 amino acids. Germline lookup yields CDR1 SEHNR and CDR2 FQNEAQ (reference sequence). The CDR3, as DNA: TGTGCCAGCAGCTTAGGTGCCAGGAACTATGGCTACACCTTC. Amino acid sequence: CASSLGARNYGYTF.

The rearrangement links TRBV7-9 to TRBJ2-7; D perhaps matches TRBD2 (7 bases). CDR1 and CDR2 (germline): SEHNR, FQNEAQ (reference sequence). The V end was cut by 5 bases, the J end by 0 bases, with 17 bases between. The CDR3 contains 16 residues. The CDR3 region has the DNA TGTGCCAGCAGCCCAACAGCGGGGACAAACTCCTACGAGCAGTACTTC. Its translation is CASSPTAGTNSYEQYF.

The chain has TRBV12-2 and TRBJ2-2; whether TRBD1, the table's D call, matches the DNA was not checked. TRBV12-2 is termed a pseudogene. This CDR3 region has 19 residues. For the CDR3, the DNA is TGTGCAAGTCGCCCTCCCCCAAGACAGGGGGCTCCGAACACCGGGGAGCTGTTTTTT. This codes for CASRPPPRQGAPNTGELFF.

The chain has TRBV5-4 and TRBJ1-2; perhaps TRBD1 as D (6 bases). V was shortened by 0 bases and J by 2 bases, with 8 bases between the two germline ends. The CDR3 extends over 14 amino acids. Germline-derived CDR1 and CDR2 are SGHNT and YYREEE (reference sequence). The chain's CDR3 is CASSLDRENYGYTF. DNA of the CDR3: TGTGCCAGCAGCTTGGACAGGGAGAACTATGGCTACACCTTC.

The rearrangement links TRBV6-5 to TRBJ1-1; 9 bases match TRBD1. V was pared by 5 bases and J by 2 bases, with 3 bases of the junction left unmatched. This CDR3 comprises 14 residues. Germline CDR1 and CDR2: MNHEY and SVGAGI. Written as DNA, the CDR3 is TGTGCCAGCAGTCACAGGGGGCGAAACACTGAAGCTTTCTTT. Its protein product is CASSHRGRNTEAFF.

This chain uses TRBV11-2 with TRBJ1-2, with TRBD1 matching 8 bases. The CDR3 is 16 residues long. Germline V gives CDR1 SGHAT, CDR2 FQNNGV. V dropped 5 bases and J dropped 8; count of bases not matched to a gene: 16. This CDR3 reads CASSPIRTGQIKGYTF. DNA of the CDR3: TGTGCCAGCAGCCCCATACGGACAGGGCAGATAAAAGGCTACACCTTC.

The chain couples TRBV3-1 (or the pseudogene TRBV3-2) to TRBJ1-5; unclear D gene. Trimming left V 4 bases short and J 3 bases short, with 10 bases between. The CDR3 covers 14 residues. Germline V gene data show CDR1 as LGHDT and CDR2 as YNNKEL (reference sequence). CDR3 region: CASSRSGFNQPQHF. In DNA, the CDR3 is TGTGCCAGCAGCCGCTCGGGGTTCAATCAGCCCCAGCATTTT.

This clone was counted between two and nine times. The V and J genes are TRBV7-9 and TRBJ2-2, with D possibly matching TRBD2 (5 bases). Germline V gene lookup returns CDR1 SEHNR and CDR2 FQNEAQ (reference sequence). CDR3 size: 15 residues. Trimming cost V 1 base and J 7 bases, with 13 bases left between them. The CDR3 spells CASSLGSGVDGELFF. In nucleotides, the CDR3 is TGTGCCAGCAGCTTAGGTTCCGGGGTTGACGGGGAGCTGTTTTTT.

This clone was observed once. V usage is TRBV24-1 and J usage is TRBJ2-1; TRBD2 is a possible D gene (5 bases). The germline V and J ends were trimmed by 0 bases and 4 bases, with 9 bases remaining between them. CDR3 length: 15 residues. Germline assignment: CDR1 KGHDR and CDR2 SFDVKD. The CDR3: CATSDLQPGYNEQFF. In nucleotides, the CDR3 is TGTGCCACCAGTGATTTGCAACCGGGATACAATGAGCAGTTCTTC.

This clone has just a few counts. This sequence joins TRBV5-1 and TRBJ1-1; unclear D gene. V was clipped by 0 bases and J by 2 bases, with 11 bases between them. Germline V gene sequence: CDR1 SGHRS, CDR2 YFSETQ. The CDR3 has 15 amino acids. CDR3 bases: TGCGCCAGCAGCTTGGTTTTCGGTGTAAACACTGAAGCTTTCTTT. Translation: CASSLVFGVNTEAFF.

V gene TRBV19 combines with J gene TRBJ2-2, with a possible D match to TRBD2 (6 bases). The CDR3 contains 14 residues. CDR1 LNHDA and CDR2 SQIVND come from the germline V gene (reference sequence). V was clipped by 5 bases and J by 2 bases, with 9 bases between them. CDR3: CASSSGDNTGELFF. CDR3 DNA sequence: TGTGCCAGTAGTTCGGGGGATAACACCGGGGAGCTGTTTTTT.

The chain employs TRBV9 and TRBJ1-4; 10 bases align to TRBD1. This CDR3 is 16 amino acids long. Per the germline V gene, CDR1 is SGDLS and CDR2 is YYNGEE. J gave up 7 bases and V 4 bases, and 10 bases lay outside the gene matches. The CDR3, as DNA: TGTGCCAGCAGCTCGAGCACCGGACAGGGGGGTGAAAAACTGTTTTTT. Translating gives CASSSSTGQGGEKLFF.